The 10 T cell receptor beta chains given below trace back to one sample, sequenced in a study of blood T cell repertoires in COVID-19. Assay used: immunoSEQ multiplex PCR; TCRdb lists only in-frame clones, some missing. The sample carries tens of thousands of clones, less than 90% recorded once. The specimen was peripheral blood. These receptors were taken from a man aged 60 to 75 with active or convalescent COVID-19.

This rearrangement joins TRBV18 to TRBJ1-1; 8 bases are shared with TRBD1. Germline assignment: CDR1 KGHSH and CDR2 LQKENI. CDR3 length: 14 amino acids. The junction had 9 bases not matched to a gene; V was cut back by 8 bases and J by 4 bases. Here the CDR3 DNA reads TGTGCCAGCGCCACCTCCGGACAGGGCACTGAAGCTTTCTTT. It translates to CASATSGQGTEAFF.

The chain links TRBV3-1 (or the pseudogene TRBV3-2) to TRBJ2-5; D may be TRBD2 (6 bases). This CDR3 has 15 amino acids. V lost 2 bases to trimming and J lost 5 bases, with 15 bases between them. Germline CDR1 reads LGHDT; CDR2 reads YNNKEL (reference sequence). This CDR3 is CASSQSRPGGETQYF. The CDR3 DNA is TGTGCCAGCAGCCAATCCCGACCTGGAGGGGAGACCCAGTACTTC.

Worth noting for this clone: The same CDR3 arises from other DNA sequences in this sample as well. The V gene is TRBV11-2, the J gene TRBJ2-5; 7 positions match TRBD1. Germline-derived CDR1 and CDR2 are SGHAT and FQNNGV. CDR3 size: 12 residues. J was trimmed by 4 bases and V by 4 bases; bases with no gene match: 0. CDR3 nucleotides: TGTGCCAGCAGCTCAGGGGGAGAGACCCAGTACTTC. Translating gives CASSSGGETQYF.

Only a few counts were recorded for this clone. The J gene is TRBJ1-1, the V gene TRBV2; TRBD1 aligns across 7 bases. The CDR3 is 20 residues long. Germline V gene data show CDR1 as SNHLY and CDR2 as FYNNEI. Germline trimming cut 4 bases from V and 0 bases from J; bases unmatched to any gene: 20. This CDR3 is CASSVRRQGTGRYMNTEAFF. CDR3 nucleotides: TGTGCCAGCAGTGTACGAAGACAGGGAACTGGCCGGTACATGAACACTGAAGCTTTCTTT.

This chain connects TRBV4-2 to TRBJ2-7, with 8 bases identical to TRBD2. The CDR3 loop spans 15 amino acids. Germline V lookup: CDR1 LGHNA, CDR2 YNFKEQ. The junction had 7 bases not matched to a gene; V was cut back by 2 bases and J by 4 bases. CDR3 sequence reads: CASSQPRGGGYEQYF. CDR3 nucleotides: TGTGCCAGCAGCCAACCCCGGGGGGGCGGTTACGAGCAGTACTTC.

The sample holds many counts of this clone. The chain recombines TRBV7-2 with TRBJ1-1, with 7 bases fitting TRBD1. J gave up 10 bases and V 1 base, and 6 bases lay outside the gene matches. CDR3 length: 13 amino acids. CDR1 and CDR2 (germline): SGHTA, FQGNSA. The CDR3 DNA reads TGTGCCAGCAGCTTAGAGACAGGGAATGGAGCTTTCTTT. This codes for CASSLETGNGAFF.

The V call is TRBV12-3 or TRBV12-4, the J call TRBJ1-1; weak D call: TRBD1 (6 bases). This CDR3 spans 13 amino acids. Trimming left V 5 bases short and J 4 bases short, with 11 bases between. The CDR3 DNA sequence: TGTGCCAGCAGTGGGGGGGGCACCACTGAAGCTTTCTTT. The encoded protein is CASSGGGTTEAFF.

This chain connects TRBV2 to TRBJ1-3; D is uncertain. CDR1 and CDR2 (germline): SNHLY, FYNNEI. V dropped 4 bases and J dropped 0 bases, with 10 bases sitting between them. The CDR3 is 15 amino acids. In DNA form, the CDR3 reads TGTGCCAGCAGTGCTGGAGGGAACTCTGGAAACACCATATATTTT. Its protein product is CASSAGGNSGNTIYF.

The chain is built from TRBV5-1 and TRBJ2-7; 15 bases align to TRBD2. The germline gives CDR1 SGHRS, CDR2 YFSETQ. V shed 3 bases and J 0 bases; nucleotides not matched to a gene: 7. This CDR3 spans 18 amino acids. The CDR3 nucleotides read TGCGCCAGCAGCTATGTAGGGACTAGCGGGGGGAGCTCCTACGAGCAGTACTTC. This codes for CASSYVGTSGGSSYEQYF.

V gene TRBV21-1 combines with J gene TRBJ1-2. TRBV21-1 is a pseudogene. The CDR3 covers 10 residues. CDR3 sequence reads: CASSKKSGDF. CDR3 coding DNA: TGTGCCAGCAGCAAAAAATCCGGTGACTTC.